The 32 T cell receptor beta chains presented below share a single source sample, sequenced in a study of blood T cell repertoires in COVID-19 (dated by TCRdb to 2018 to 2020). Library creation used the immunoSEQ multiplex PCR assay. TCRdb stores this immuneACCESS table with in-frame sequences only. Part of the clones is absent; in the studies checked, under half of the shortfall reflects unresolved V genes, and no reason is known for the rest. The sample table lists about 150,000 clones, just under 85% of them with a count of one. In total, the top ten clones hold more than 5% of the sample. The sequencing input was PBMCs or T cells enriched from blood (not recorded which). These receptor sequences come from a woman aged 40 to 55 who had recovered from COVID-19.

This clone has a single count. The CDR3 protein is CASSPSGLWTQYF. Here the CDR3 DNA reads TGTGCCAGCAGCCCGTCGGGTCTTTGGACGCAGTATTTT. The genes are TRBV12-3 or TRBV12-4 and TRBJ2-3; D not resolved. CDR3 length equals 13 residues. The V and J ends lost 6 bases and 9 bases respectively, with 16 bases between them.

The chain links TRBV19 to TRBJ1-3; no clear D. The germline V gene has CDR1 LNHDA and CDR2 SQIVND (reference sequence). This CDR3 has 14 amino acids. The V gene lost 6 bases and the J gene lost 0 bases, with 9 bases spanning the gap. The CDR3 is CASRGRSSGNTIYF. DNA of the CDR3: TGTGCCAGTAGGGGCAGAAGCTCTGGAAACACCATATATTTT.

J is TRBJ1-5 and V is TRBV5-6; D is perhaps TRBD1 (6 bases). Per the germline V gene, CDR1 is SGHDT and CDR2 is YYEEEE. The CDR3 spans 14 residues. V lost 3 bases and J lost 4, with 11 bases in between. CDR3 DNA: TGTGCCAGCAGCTCTTACAGGGATAATCAGCCCCAGCATTTT. Amino acid sequence: CASSSYRDNQPQHF.

The chain combines TRBV27 with TRBJ2-1; TRBD1 agrees at 7 bases. This CDR3 is built from 15 residues. Germline loops: CDR1 MNHEY, CDR2 SMNVEV (reference sequence). With 3 bases clipped from V and 7 bases from J, the junction kept 9 bases outside the gene matches. CDR3 DNA sequence: TGTGCCAGCAGTTTGGTTTGGACAGGCGATAATGAGCAGTTCTTC. The encoded protein is CASSLVWTGDNEQFF.

This clone was recorded once. The rearrangement links TRBV7-8 to TRBJ1-4; D call uncertain. The V gene lost 3 bases and the J gene lost 4 bases, with 12 bases spanning the gap. The CDR3 has 15 amino acids. Germline loops: CDR1 SGHVS, CDR2 FQNEAQ. The CDR3 nucleotides read TGTGCCAGCAGCTTCGCGGTTCGGGGTAATGAAAAACTGTTTTTT. It codes for CASSFAVRGNEKLFF.

The chain uses TRBV7-3 and TRBJ2-1, with 10 positions matching TRBD2. Germline lookup yields CDR1 SGHTA and CDR2 FQGTGA. V dropped 5 bases and J dropped 8; count of bases not matched to a gene: 12. CDR3 length equals 16 residues. CDR3 region: CASSNRAGGLSDEQFF. In DNA, the CDR3 is TGTGCCAGCAGCAACCGAGCGGGAGGGCTTTCGGATGAGCAGTTCTTC.

The chain links TRBV5-1 to TRBJ2-3; 8 bases map to TRBD1. The germline V gene has CDR1 SGHRS and CDR2 YFSETQ. This CDR3 contains 15 residues. V lost 2 bases to trimming and J lost 3 bases; unmatched junction nucleotides: 5. CDR3 region: CASSFAGTGTDTQYF. The CDR3 DNA is TGCGCCAGCAGCTTTGCCGGGACAGGAACAGATACGCAGTATTTT. Full variable domain (outside the CDR3, taken from reference TRBV5-1 and TRBJ2-3): KAGVTQTPRYLIKTRGQQVTLSCSPISGHRSVSWYQQTPGQGLQFLFEYFSETQRNKGNFPGRFSGRQFSNSRSEMNVSTLELGDSALYLCASSFAGTGTDTQYFGPGTRLTVL.

The chain combines TRBV24-1 with TRBJ2-5; maybe TRBD1 (5 bases). V was pared by 1 base and J by 4 bases, with 6 bases between. Germline V gene sequence: CDR1 KGHDR, CDR2 SFDVKD. This CDR3 has 13 residues. The CDR3 loop reads CATSDFTGETQYF. DNA of the CDR3: TGTGCCACCAGTGATTTCACAGGAGAGACCCAGTACTTC.

The chain employs TRBV3-1 (or the pseudogene TRBV3-2) and TRBJ2-5; 12 nucleotides align to TRBD2. Germline V gene data show CDR1 as LGHDT and CDR2 as YNNKEL (reference sequence). The trim removed 4 bases at V and 5 bases at J, leaving 8 bases unmatched. The CDR3 runs 16 residues. In DNA form, the CDR3 reads TGTGCCAGCAGCCGACGTACTAGCGGGAGGACGGAGACCCAGTACTTC. It is translated as CASSRRTSGRTETQYF.

This clone appeared a single time. The rearrangement uses TRBV19 and TRBJ2-3, with 10 positions matching TRBD2. Germline CDR1 LNHDA, CDR2 SQIVND (reference sequence). The CDR3 has 15 amino acids. After removal of 8 bases from V and 6 bases from J, the junction contained 11 bases not matched to a gene. CDR3 residues: CASRTSGGAGDTQYF. The DNA for the CDR3 is TGTGCCAGTCGTACGAGCGGGGGGGCCGGGGATACGCAGTATTTT.

This chain links TRBV19 with TRBJ1-6; TRBD1 matches 8 bases. Germline-derived CDR1 and CDR2 are LNHDA and SQIVND (reference sequence). After removal of 8 bases from V and 10 bases from J, the junction contained 7 bases not matched to a gene. This CDR3 has 13 amino acids. Written as DNA, the CDR3 is TGTGCCAGTGGACAGGGAGGTGGGTCACCCCTCCACTTT. Its translation: CASGQGGGSPLHF.

The chain couples TRBV4-1 to TRBJ2-5; 7 positions agree with TRBD2. Germline V gives CDR1 MGHRA, CDR2 YSYEKL. Unmatched junction bases numbered 7, after V lost 1 base and J lost 2 bases. This CDR3 is 16 amino acids long. The CDR3 DNA follows: TGCGCCAGCAGCCAAGGACTAGCAAGAAATCAAGAGACCCAGTACTTC. Protein: CASSQGLARNQETQYF.

V and J are TRBV4-1 and TRBJ1-2; D gene uncertain. This CDR3 is built from 15 residues. Germline CDR1 and CDR2: MGHRA and YSYEKL. V dropped 0 bases and J dropped 8 bases, with 16 bases sitting between them. The CDR3 sequence is CASSQELGPRSGYTF. DNA of the CDR3: TGCGCCAGCAGCCAAGAGTTGGGCCCCCGGTCGGGCTACACCTTC.

The chain joins TRBV30 to TRBJ1-6; TRBD1 aligns across 9 bases. The junction had 10 bases not matched to a gene; V was cut back by 6 bases and J by 7 bases. This CDR3 has 15 amino acids. Germline assignment: CDR1 GTSNPN and CDR2 SVGIG (reference sequence). For the CDR3, the DNA is TGTGCCTGCGAGTCACAGGGGGCGCGAAATTCACCCCTCCACTTT. Translated: CACESQGARNSPLHF.

This rearrangement joins TRBV4-2 to TRBJ2-7; weak D call: TRBD2 (6 bases). Trimming removed 0 bases at V and 2 bases at J, with 14 bases between. The CDR3 consists of 16 residues. Germline V gene sequence: CDR1 LGHNA, CDR2 YNFKEQ. CDR3 in amino acids: CASSQDRTSLPYEQYF. CDR3 coding DNA: TGTGCCAGCAGCCAAGATCGTACTAGCTTGCCCTACGAGCAGTACTTC.

V gene TRBV7-8 combines with J gene TRBJ2-5; 7 bases agree with TRBD1. After removal of 5 bases from V and 5 bases from J, the junction contained 11 bases not matched to a gene. The CDR3 contains 15 residues. Germline CDR1 is SGHVS and CDR2 is FQNEAQ. CDR3 protein: CASSPDRVSSETQYF. DNA for the CDR3: TGTGCCAGCAGCCCTGACAGGGTTAGTTCGGAGACCCAGTACTTC.

CDR3 sequence: CSASTGTGYYNEQFF. DNA for the CDR3: TGCAGTGCTAGTACCGGGACAGGGTACTACAATGAGCAGTTCTTC. V is TRBV20-1 and J is TRBJ2-1; 9 positions match TRBD1. The CDR3 sequence is 15 residues long. After removal of 3 bases from V and 3 bases from J, the junction contained 6 bases not matched to a gene. Germline values: CDR1 DFQATT, CDR2 SNEGSKA (reference sequence).

The CDR3 region is CASSLVGTSGPSYNEQFF. The CDR3 DNA reads TGTGCCAGCAGCTTAGTCGGGACTAGCGGACCCTCCTACAATGAGCAGTTCTTC. The gene calls are TRBV11-2 and TRBJ2-1; 11 bases fit TRBD2. After removal of 1 base from V and 0 bases from J, the junction contained 5 bases not matched to a gene. CDR3 size: 18 residues. Germline V CDR1 and CDR2: SGHAT, FQNNGV.

The CDR3 bases are TGCGCCAGCAGCCAAGATAGAGGGACAGGGCTCCCCACCGGGGAGCTGTTTTTT. Translating gives CASSQDRGTGLPTGELFF. The chain links TRBV4-1 to TRBJ2-2, with 9 bases aligning to TRBD1. This CDR3 spans 18 amino acids. From germline, CDR1 is MGHRA and CDR2 YSYEKL. The V segment lost 0 bases and the J segment 4 bases; nucleotides outside the gene matches: 9.

V usage is TRBV6-5 and J usage is TRBJ1-2; perhaps TRBD1 as D (6 bases). CDR3 length equals 12 residues. The V end lost 6 bases, the J end lost 5 bases, and 10 bases lay between the germline ends. CDR1 and CDR2 from the germline V gene are MNHEY and SVGAGI. CDR3 nucleotide sequence: TGTGCCAGCAGACCAGGGGAATATGGCTACACCTTC. Its protein is CASRPGEYGYTF.

This sequence joins TRBV20-1 and TRBJ2-1; D gene ambiguous. Germline V CDR1 and CDR2: DFQATT, SNEGSKA (reference sequence). Trimming removed 3 bases from V and 7 bases from J, with 4 bases in between. This CDR3 is 10 amino acids long. CDR3 bases: TGCAGTGCTAGTGTAAATGAGCAGTTCTTC. This sequence encodes CSASVNEQFF.

The rearrangement joins TRBV5-6 to TRBJ2-4, with 7 bases that match TRBD2. The CDR3 consists of 14 residues. Germline V gene sequence: CDR1 SGHDT, CDR2 YYEEEE. V lost 4 bases to trimming and J lost 6 bases; unmatched junction nucleotides: 7. The chain's CDR3 is CASSRTGEGNIQYF. In DNA, the CDR3 is TGTGCCAGCAGCCGCACCGGGGAGGGAAACATTCAGTACTTC.

Regarding this clone: The same CDR3 is also encoded by other DNA sequences in this sample. The rearrangement joins TRBV5-6 to TRBJ2-7; TRBD2 matches at 12 bases. The V segment lost 0 bases and the J segment 5 bases; nucleotides outside the gene matches: 3. The CDR3 covers 15 residues. CDR1 SGHDT and CDR2 YYEEEE come from the germline V gene. CDR3 DNA sequence: TGTGCCAGCAGCTTGGGACTAGCGGGGGCCAACGAGCAGTACTTC. Translated: CASSLGLAGANEQYF.

DNA for the CDR3: TGCGCCAGCGAAAGTCTCGCGGGTCGTACAGATACGCAGTATTTT. Its protein is CASESLAGRTDTQYF. This chain joins TRBV10-2 and TRBJ2-3; D perhaps matches TRBD2 (5 bases). Germline V gives CDR1 WSHSY, CDR2 SAAADI. Trimming cost V 8 bases and J 3 bases, with 18 bases left between them. The CDR3 runs 15 residues.

The chain is built from TRBV3-1 (or the pseudogene TRBV3-2) and TRBJ2-5, with 7 bases aligning to TRBD2. With 1 base clipped from V and 5 bases from J, the junction kept 7 bases outside the gene matches. This CDR3 has 15 residues. Germline values: CDR1 LGHDT, CDR2 YNNKEL (reference sequence). CDR3: CASSQAGGWQETQYF. As DNA, the CDR3 is TGTGCCAGCAGCCAAGCCGGGGGGTGGCAGGAGACCCAGTACTTC.

The J gene is TRBJ1-4, the V gene TRBV5-4, with D perhaps matching TRBD1 (6 bases). Germline lookup yields CDR1 SGHNT and CDR2 YYREEE (reference sequence). Trimming removed 2 bases from V and 8 bases from J, with 16 bases in between. The CDR3 extends over 15 amino acids. The CDR3 region is CASSFKFGGDEKLFF. CDR3 sequence (DNA): TGTGCCAGCAGCTTTAAGTTTGGGGGCGACGAAAAACTGTTTTTT.

This sequence joins TRBV4-1 and TRBJ1-5; D remains unclear. V was cut by 0 bases and J by 4 bases, with 16 bases left in between. The CDR3 extends over 17 amino acids. CDR1 is MGHRA and CDR2 is YSYEKL in the germline V gene. The CDR3 bases are TGCGCCAGCAGCCAAGATCGCGGCGAACGCTCGAATCAGCCCCAGCATTTT. Protein: CASSQDRGERSNQPQHF.

The chain combines TRBV4-2 with TRBJ1-6, with D possibly matching TRBD1 (6 bases). The CDR3 contains 15 residues. In germline, CDR1 is LGHNA, CDR2 YNFKEQ. V shed 0 bases and J shed 7 bases, with 10 bases lying between them. The CDR3 DNA reads as TGTGCCAGCAGCCAAGAATACGGACAGAATTCACCCCTCCACTTT. Amino acid sequence: CASSQEYGQNSPLHF.

The V and J genes are TRBV5-1 and TRBJ1-1; TRBD1 aligns across 7 bases. Germline trimming cut 4 bases from V and 2 bases from J; bases unmatched to any gene: 8. The CDR3 length is 15 residues. Germline loops: CDR1 SGHRS, CDR2 YFSETQ. DNA of the CDR3: TGCGCCAGCAGCGAACTAGGACAGGCCAACACTGAAGCTTTCTTT. It specifies CASSELGQANTEAFF. Combining the CDR3 with reference TRBV5-1 and TRBJ1-1 gives the whole variable domain KAGVTQTPRYLIKTRGQQVTLSCSPISGHRSVSWYQQTPGQGLQFLFEYFSETQRNKGNFPGRFSGRQFSNSRSEMNVSTLELGDSALYLCASSELGQANTEAFFGQGTRLTVV.

This clone was seen more than once but under ten times. V is TRBV7-8 and J is TRBJ1-5; D perhaps matches TRBD1 (6 bases). CDR1 SGHVS and CDR2 FQNEAQ come from the germline V gene. The V gene lost 1 base and the J gene lost 0 bases, with 10 bases spanning the gap. The CDR3 spans 16 residues. CDR3: CASSLEQGFSNQPQHF. In DNA form, the CDR3 reads TGTGCCAGCAGCTTAGAACAGGGCTTTAGCAATCAGCCCCAGCATTTT.

This clone was seen a handful of times. The V and J genes are TRBV10-3 and TRBJ2-7; 11 bases match TRBD2. Germline CDR1 is ENHRY and CDR2 is SYGVKD. This CDR3 spans 13 amino acids. V was pared by 10 bases and J by 2 bases, with 4 bases of the junction left unmatched. The CDR3 region is CATLLAGAYEQYF. CDR3 sequence (DNA): TGTGCCACCTTACTAGCGGGGGCCTACGAGCAGTACTTC.

The genes are TRBV4-1 and TRBJ1-1, with D uncertain. Germline CDR1 and CDR2: MGHRA and YSYEKL. The V gene lost 0 bases and the J gene lost 1 base, with 15 bases spanning the gap. The CDR3 spans 17 residues. The CDR3 region is CASSQDLAGPGNTEAFF. CDR3 DNA sequence: TGCGCCAGCAGCCAAGATCTGGCAGGCCCAGGGAACACTGAAGCTTTCTTT.